The 32 T cell receptor beta chains reported below all come from one sample, sequenced in a study of blood T cells in healthy people across ages. The second PCR ran roughly 7 to 11 cycles with a sample-barcoded 5' primer and J-beta primers. TCRdb processed the 5' RACE reads anew with MiXCR; each CDR3 protein has one entry. Of about 780,000 distinct CDR3 sequences detected, around 50% appear once; the ten largest clones hold 15% to 20%. Source material: blood. Every receptor here comes from an elderly man in good health.

The gene calls are TRBV4-2 and TRBJ1-4; 9 nucleotides line up with TRBD1. The CDR3 spans 19 residues. CDR1 and CDR2 from the germline V gene are LGHNA and YNFKEQ. The V and J ends lost 4 bases and 0 bases, in that order; junction bases with no gene match: 12. The CDR3 loop is CASSPGWDRARATNEKLFF. Here the CDR3 DNA reads TGTGCCAGCAGCCCTGGCTGGGACAGGGCCCGGGCAACTAATGAAAAACTGTTTTTT.

This clonotype was seen only once. One end of the junction is discordant with germline, which a read error may explain. This chain links TRBV18 with TRBJ2-7; 8 bases are a match to TRBD1. The CDR3 extends over 14 amino acids. Germline CDR1 KGHSH, CDR2 LQKENI. The CDR3 sequence: CASSPRTGFDEQYF. In DNA form, the CDR3 reads TGCGCCAGCTCACCGCGGACAGGGTTCGACGAGCAGTACTTC.

This clonotype was observed a few times. The V call is TRBV7-2, the J call TRBJ2-1, with D unclear. Germline CDR1 is SGHTA and CDR2 is FQGNSA. Trimming removed 3 bases from V and 0 bases from J, with 9 bases in between. The CDR3 sequence is 15 residues long. This CDR3 is CASSLSVLSYNEQFF. In DNA, the CDR3 is TGTGCCAGCAGCTTGAGCGTCCTCTCCTACAATGAGCAGTTCTTC.

This clonotype appeared a few times. The V and J genes are TRBV2 and TRBJ1-6; D possibly corresponds to TRBD1 (6 bases). Germline V gene data show CDR1 as SNHLY and CDR2 as FYNNEI. The CDR3 sequence is 15 residues long. V lost 8 bases, J lost 10 bases, and 21 bases lay in between. CDR3 nucleotide sequence: TGTGCCAGCTCCCCCCGGAGACAGGATACCTCACCCCTCCACTTT. Amino acids: CASSPRRQDTSPLHF.

This clonotype was counted only a few times. The V and J genes are TRBV29-1 and TRBJ2-3; D might be TRBD2 (6 bases). Trimming removed 2 bases from V and 4 bases from J, with 13 bases in between. CDR3 length equals 14 residues. Germline loops: CDR1 SQVTM, CDR2 ANQGSEA. As DNA, the CDR3 is TGCAGCGTTGAAATAGCTAGCGCAGCAGATACGCAGTATTTT. This sequence encodes CSVEIASAADTQYF.

In this sample, this clonotype turned up once. CDR3 amino acids: CRSGGEDTQYF. CDR3 sequence (DNA): TGCAGGAGCGGGGGCGAAGATACGCAGTATTTT. The chain recombines TRBV20-1 with TRBJ2-3; 8 nucleotides align to TRBD2. This CDR3 has 11 amino acids. Germline V CDR1 and CDR2: DFQATT, SNEGSKA (reference sequence).

The chain carries TRBV10-3 and TRBJ2-3, with 8 bases fitting TRBD2. This CDR3 region has 15 residues. Germline assignment: CDR1 ENHRY and CDR2 SYGVKD. Trimming at V came to 6 bases and at J to 2 bases, leaving 7 bases not matched to a gene. CDR3 nucleotide sequence: TGTGCCATCAGGACTAGCGCGGTCAACACAGATACGCAGTATTTT. This gives the protein CAIRTSAVNTDTQYF.

The chain uses TRBV20-1 and TRBJ1-2, with 8 bases lining up with TRBD1. The germline V gene has CDR1 DFQATT and CDR2 SNEGSKA (reference sequence). Germline trimming cut 4 bases from V and 5 bases from J; bases unmatched to any gene: 0. CDR3 size: 11 residues. In DNA, the CDR3 is TGCAGTGCTAACAGGGGGTATGGCTACACCTTC. Translating it yields CSANRGYGYTF.

The chain combines TRBV6-1 with TRBJ1-6, with 8 bases that match TRBD1. Germline V gives CDR1 MNHNS, CDR2 SASEGT. This CDR3 is built from 15 residues. The V segment lost 7 bases and the J segment 4 bases; nucleotides outside the gene matches: 6. CDR3: CASIIDRGYNSPLHF. CDR3 nucleotides: TGTGCCAGCATCATAGACAGGGGATATAATTCACCCCTCCACTTT.

The chain has TRBV20-1 and TRBJ1-2, with D hard to call. The V gene lost 7 bases and the J gene lost 7 bases, with 19 bases spanning the gap. This CDR3 spans 13 amino acids. CDR1 is DFQATT, CDR2 SNEGSKA, per germline (reference sequence). CDR3 sequence reads: CSVRASGEAGYTF. In DNA form, the CDR3 reads TGCAGTGTCAGAGCAAGCGGGGAGGCTGGCTACACCTTC.

As regards this clonotype: This may be a read error, as it is one base from a much larger clone. V is TRBV7-9 and J is TRBJ2-5; 11 bases align to TRBD1. The DNA end is more similar to TRBJ2-7, so the J call may be wrong. The CDR3 spans 15 residues. The germline CDR1 and CDR2 sequences are SEHNR and FQNEAQ (reference sequence). In DNA, the CDR3 is TGTGCCAGCAGGCCCCGGGACAGGGGGGGCAACGAGCAGTACTTC. This sequence encodes CASRPRDRGGNEQYF.

This clonotype appeared once. One end of the junction varies from germline; a read error may be responsible. The chain employs TRBV5-1 and TRBJ1-2; D not resolved. This CDR3 has 13 amino acids. Germline V CDR1 and CDR2: SGHRS, YFSETQ. CDR3: CASGLAGMGGYTF. For the CDR3, the DNA is TGCGCCAGCGGCTTGGCGGGGATGGGCGGCTACACCTTC.

A few counts support this clonotype. The V gene is TRBV6-6, the J gene TRBJ2-5; perhaps TRBD1 as D (6 bases). This CDR3 contains 14 residues. Looked up from germline, CDR1 is MNHNY and CDR2 is SVGAGI (reference sequence). V lost 0 bases and J 4 bases, leaving 9 bases between the germline ends. As DNA, the CDR3 is TGTGCCAGCAGTTACTCGCTGGGGGCAGAGACCCAGTACTTC. Translated, it gives CASSYSLGAETQYF.

This clonotype appeared once. The gene calls are TRBV2 and TRBJ1-6; D uncertain. V shed 4 bases and J shed 8 bases, with 15 bases lying between them. This CDR3 has 15 amino acids. Germline V gene lookup returns CDR1 SNHLY and CDR2 FYNNEI. The CDR3 is CASSVVRTGDSPLHF. The CDR3 coding sequence is TGTGCCAGCAGTGTAGTCCGGACTGGGGATTCACCCCTCCACTTT.

The chain couples TRBV9 to TRBJ2-1, with 7 bases aligning to TRBD1. Per the germline V gene, CDR1 is SGDLS and CDR2 is YYNGEE. Trimming removed 3 bases from V and 11 bases from J; junction bases left unmatched: 8. The CDR3 is 13 residues long. CDR3 nucleotide sequence: TGTGCCAGCAGCGCGGGGACAGACGATCAGCAGTTCTTC. Protein: CASSAGTDDQQFF.

This clonotype was seen only once. The V call is TRBV6-2 or TRBV6-3, the J call TRBJ2-5; TRBD2 matches 13 bases. The CDR3 loop spans 13 amino acids. The V gene's germline CDR1 is MNHEY and CDR2 SVGEGT. Unmatched junction bases numbered 8, after V lost 6 bases and J lost 13 bases. The DNA of the CDR3 is TGTGCCAGCAGGCCAGGGACTAGCGGGACCGCGTACTTC. It is translated as CASRPGTSGTAYF.

The chain recombines TRBV10-3 with TRBJ2-3; possible D gene TRBD1, 5 bases. Germline loops: CDR1 ENHRY, CDR2 SYGVKD. Trimming took off 2 bases at V and 3 bases at J, with 9 bases between the two ends. The CDR3 is 14 amino acids. CDR3 bases: TGTGCCATCAGTGAGGGCAGGGCAACAGATACGCAGTATTTT. Translating gives CAISEGRATDTQYF.

This clonotype has more than one count but fewer than ten. Here the CDR3 DNA reads TGTGCCAGCAGTGTCGCGGGAACTGAGACCCAGTACTTC. Its translation is CASSVAGTETQYF. This chain links TRBV25-1 with TRBJ2-5, with a weak D call TRBD2 (6 bases). The CDR3 sequence is 13 residues long. V was cut by 4 bases and J by 5 bases, with 11 bases left in between. Germline V gene sequence: CDR1 MGHDK, CDR2 SYGVNS.

In DNA, the CDR3 is TGCAGTCCTTGGAACAGCATATCTTCTAATCGGGCGGCGGCCGAGCAGTACTTC. It specifies CSPWNSISSNRAAAEQYF. The rearrangement joins TRBV20-1 to TRBJ2-7; D is unresolved. The CDR3 runs 18 residues. Germline V lookup: CDR1 DFQATT, CDR2 SNEGSKA (reference sequence). V was shortened by 8 bases and J by 6 bases, with 35 bases between the two germline ends.

The chain uses TRBV20-1 and TRBJ2-1, with 15 bases aligning to TRBD2. The ends lost 3 bases at V and 2 bases at J; junction bases unmatched: 14. The length of the CDR3 is 20 residues. CDR1 and CDR2 from the germline V gene are DFQATT and SNEGSKA (reference sequence). The CDR3 coding sequence is TGCAGTGCTAGTTCCCGGACTAGCGGGAGGGCCTCATTAGCCTACAATGAGCAGTTCTTC. Translating gives CSASSRTSGRASLAYNEQFF.

The V gene is TRBV11-1, the J gene TRBJ2-3; perhaps TRBD2 as D (5 bases). Germline values: CDR1 SGHAT, CDR2 FQDESV (reference sequence). The CDR3 sequence is 15 residues long. V was trimmed by 4 bases and J by 5 bases, leaving 16 bases between them. The CDR3 protein is CASSWAGDRGDTQYF. CDR3 coding DNA: TGTGCCAGCAGCTGGGCCGGGGATCGGGGAGATACGCAGTATTTT.

Regarding this clonotype: This may be a read error: a much more frequent sequence differs by one nucleotide. The chain has TRBV10-3 and TRBJ2-3; 12 nucleotides align to TRBD2. Germline loops: CDR1 ENHRY, CDR2 SYGVKD. V lost 4 bases and J lost 4; bases outside the gene matches: 12. The CDR3 sequence is 18 residues long. Here the CDR3 DNA reads TGTGCCATCAGTGGGCCGATCCGACTAGCGGGAGATGCAGATACGCAGTATTTT. Translating it yields CAISGPIRLAGDADTQYF.

This clonotype has more than one count but fewer than ten. The CDR3 loop is CASSPRTGAYEQYF. In DNA form, the CDR3 reads TGTGCCAGCAGCCCTCGGACAGGGGCCTACGAGCAGTACTTC. This chain uses TRBV7-3 with TRBJ2-7, with 9 positions matching TRBD1. CDR1 SGHTA and CDR2 FQGTGA come from the germline V gene. There are 14 residues in the CDR3. With V trimmed by 5 bases and J by 2 bases, 4 bases remained unmatched.

This clonotype was found many times. This chain joins TRBV4-1 and TRBJ2-7; TRBD2 matches 7 bases. V lost 1 base and J lost 6; bases outside the gene matches: 3. The germline CDR1 and CDR2 sequences are MGHRA and YSYEKL. The CDR3 runs 13 residues. CDR3 loop: CASSQVAGVEQYF. CDR3 DNA: TGCGCCAGCAGCCAAGTGGCGGGAGTCGAGCAGTACTTC.

On this clonotype itself: An end of the junction does not agree with germline; a read error may underlie this. The chain combines TRBV7-6 with TRBJ2-3; 10 bases align to TRBD2. The CDR3 consists of 16 residues. Per germline, CDR1 SGHVS and CDR2 FNYEAQ. The CDR3 region is CASGLGLAGATDTQYF. The CDR3 DNA follows: TGTGCCAGCGGCTTAGGGCTAGCGGGAGCCACAGATACGCAGTATTTT.

This clonotype was seen a few times. CDR3 coding DNA: TGTGCCAGCAGTGATGCGGGCCGAAATAATGAGCAGTTCTTC. It encodes CASSDAGRNNEQFF. The chain couples TRBV25-1 to TRBJ2-1; tentative D call: TRBD2 (5 bases). From germline, CDR1 is MGHDK and CDR2 SYGVNS. V gave up 3 bases and J gave up 7 bases, with 13 bases separating them. The CDR3 loop spans 14 amino acids.

This clonotype was seen a few times. The chain joins TRBV7-9 to TRBJ2-3; 11 positions agree with TRBD1. CDR3 size: 14 residues. The germline CDR1 and CDR2 sequences are SEHNR and FQNEAQ (reference sequence). CDR3 sequence: CASAWTGGPDTQYF. CDR3 sequence (DNA): TGTGCGTCAGCGTGGACAGGGGGCCCAGATACGCAGTATTTT.

This clonotype has at least ten counts. The chain has TRBV6-2 or TRBV6-3 and TRBJ2-3, with D perhaps matching TRBD1 (6 bases). Germline values: CDR1 MNHEY, CDR2 SVGEGT. V lost 2 bases and J lost 0, with 12 bases in between. This CDR3 is built from 16 residues. The CDR3 spells CASSYIRGPSTDTQYF. The CDR3 nucleotides are TGTGCCAGCAGTTACATCAGGGGCCCTAGCACAGATACGCAGTATTTT.

CDR3 sequence reads: CASTNEGSGEQYF. CDR3 DNA: TGTGCCAGCACCAACGAGGGGTCGGGAGAGCAGTACTTC. V usage is TRBV6-2 or TRBV6-3 and J usage is TRBJ2-7; either TRBD1 or TRBD2 may fit D (5 bases each). The CDR3 covers 13 residues. The germline V gene encodes CDR1 MNHEY and CDR2 SVGEGT. V shed 7 bases and J shed 7 bases, with 17 bases lying between them.

This clonotype was counted only a few times. The V call is TRBV24-1, the J call TRBJ2-1; TRBD2 aligns across 9 bases. Germline V lookup: CDR1 KGHDR, CDR2 SFDVKD. The V and J ends lost 5 bases and 5 bases, in that order; junction bases with no gene match: 6. The CDR3 has 15 amino acids. CDR3 in amino acids: CATSATREGHNEQFF. DNA for the CDR3: TGTGCCACCAGTGCGACGCGGGAGGGCCACAATGAGCAGTTCTTC.

In this sample, this clonotype turned up a few times. The chain recombines TRBV6-6 with TRBJ2-5; TRBD2 matches 7 bases. Germline loops: CDR1 MNHNY, CDR2 SVGAGI (reference sequence). The CDR3 consists of 14 residues. J lost 4 bases, V lost 2 bases, and 4 bases had no gene match. The CDR3 here is CASSYLSSGETQYF. As DNA, the CDR3 is TGTGCCAGCAGTTACCTTTCTAGCGGAGAGACCCAGTACTTC.

This chain joins TRBV12-3 or TRBV12-4 and TRBJ2-3, with 8 bases matching TRBD1. The CDR3 is made up of 16 amino acids. V lost 4 bases, J lost 1 base, and 7 bases stayed unmatched. The CDR3 is CASSSLRGPGTDTQYF. Written as DNA, the CDR3 is TGTGCCAGCAGTTCACTCAGGGGGCCGGGCACAGATACGCAGTATTTT.